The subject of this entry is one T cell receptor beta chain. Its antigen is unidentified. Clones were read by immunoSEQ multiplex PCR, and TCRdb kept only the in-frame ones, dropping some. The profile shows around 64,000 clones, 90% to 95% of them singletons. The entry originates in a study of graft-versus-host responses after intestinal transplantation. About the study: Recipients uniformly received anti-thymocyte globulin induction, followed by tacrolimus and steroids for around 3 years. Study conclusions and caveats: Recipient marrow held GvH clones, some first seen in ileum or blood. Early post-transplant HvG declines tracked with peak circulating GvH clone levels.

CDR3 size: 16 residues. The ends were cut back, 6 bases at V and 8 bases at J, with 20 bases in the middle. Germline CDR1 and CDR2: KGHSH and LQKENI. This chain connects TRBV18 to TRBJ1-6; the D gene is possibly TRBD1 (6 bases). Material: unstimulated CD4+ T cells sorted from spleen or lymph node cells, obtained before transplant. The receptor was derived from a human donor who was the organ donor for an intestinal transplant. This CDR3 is CASSRTFSRGDSPLHF. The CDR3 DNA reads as TGTGCCAGCTCCCGAACCTTCTCCAGGGGAGATTCACCCCTCCACTTT.